The 23 T cell receptor beta chains below come from one sample, sequenced in a study of T cell clones after liver transplantation. This table comes from immunoSEQ multiplex PCR, and its TCRdb copy is limited to in-frame clones, with some not included. The sample lists 65,000 to 90,000 clones; roughly 90% were seen once. Material: CD4+ T cells from blood, obtained before liver transplant. The receptors were sampled from a human donor who received a liver transplant.

The chain carries TRBV29-1 and TRBJ2-1, with D perhaps matching TRBD1 (5 bases). Germline V gives CDR1 SQVTM, CDR2 ANQGSEA. Trimming left V 7 bases short and J 1 base short, with 11 bases between. This CDR3 has 13 amino acids. CDR3: CSGDDSSYNEQFF. As DNA, the CDR3 is TGCAGCGGGGATGACAGTTCCTACAATGAGCAGTTCTTC.

The chain joins TRBV9 to TRBJ1-2; TRBD1 is a possible D gene (5 bases). This CDR3 is built from 13 residues. The V gene lost 4 bases and the J gene lost 2 bases, with 9 bases spanning the gap. Germline V lookup: CDR1 SGDLS, CDR2 YYNGEE. This chain's CDR3 is CASSLTENYGYTF. As DNA, the CDR3 is TGTGCCAGCAGCCTGACAGAAAACTATGGCTACACCTTC.

V gene TRBV18 combines with J gene TRBJ2-3; TRBD2 agrees at 10 bases. The CDR3 totals 14 residues. After removal of 5 bases from V and 4 bases from J, the junction contained 3 bases not matched to a gene. Germline CDR1 and CDR2: KGHSH and LQKENI. CDR3 residues: CASSSLAGADTQYF. CDR3 bases: TGTGCCAGCTCATCCCTAGCGGGAGCAGATACGCAGTATTTT.

The chain is built from TRBV19 and TRBJ2-4; TRBD2 agrees at 7 bases. The trim removed 3 bases at V and 6 bases at J, leaving 8 bases unmatched. Germline values: CDR1 LNHDA, CDR2 SQIVND (reference sequence). This CDR3 is built from 15 residues. CDR3 residues: CASSIEGGPRNIQYF. In nucleotides, the CDR3 is TGTGCCAGTAGTATCGAGGGAGGGCCCAGAAACATTCAGTACTTC.

This sequence joins TRBV7-9 and TRBJ2-6; TRBD2 agrees at 10 bases. CDR3 length: 19 amino acids. Germline V lookup: CDR1 SEHNR, CDR2 FQNEAQ (reference sequence). Trimming at V came to 1 base and at J to 0 bases, leaving 6 bases not matched to a gene. The chain's CDR3 is CASSLDVLAGLSGANVLTF. CDR3 in DNA: TGTGCCAGCAGCTTAGATGTACTAGCGGGACTCTCTGGGGCCAACGTCCTGACTTTC.

V is TRBV27 and J is TRBJ2-6; perhaps TRBD2 as D (6 bases). Trimming removed 5 bases from V and 6 bases from J, with 11 bases in between. Germline V gives CDR1 MNHEY, CDR2 SMNVEV (reference sequence). The CDR3 sequence is 14 residues long. CDR3 bases: TGTGCCAGCAGTGCAGCGGGCGCGGCCAACGTCCTGACTTTC. Residues: CASSAAGAANVLTF.

The chain has TRBV19 and TRBJ1-1, with D perhaps TRBD1 (5 bases). Trimming pared 8 bases from V and 5 bases from J, leaving 21 bases between. The CDR3 contains 15 residues. Germline values: CDR1 LNHDA, CDR2 SQIVND (reference sequence). The CDR3: CASLPYSGLATEAFF. CDR3 bases: TGTGCCAGTCTCCCTTACTCAGGGTTGGCTACTGAAGCTTTCTTT.

The chain links TRBV7-6 to TRBJ2-1; D is undetermined. There are 15 residues in the CDR3. The V and J ends lost 4 bases and 1 base respectively, with 11 bases between them. Germline CDR1 is SGHVS and CDR2 is FNYEAQ. CDR3 bases: TGTGCCAGCAGCTCCCTAGGGAATTCCTACAATGAGCAGTTCTTC. Amino acids: CASSSLGNSYNEQFF.

This clone was recorded only once. The J gene is TRBJ2-7, the V gene TRBV10-3; tentative D call: TRBD2 (6 bases). V lost 6 bases, J lost 1 base, and 22 bases lay in between. In germline, CDR1 is ENHRY, CDR2 SYGVKD. This CDR3 is 17 amino acids long. Here the CDR3 DNA reads TGTGCCATCAGGGAGGGGTTGGGCTCCGTAAATTCCTACGAGCAGTACTTC. Its protein is CAIREGLGSVNSYEQYF.

V gene TRBV2 combines with J gene TRBJ2-3, with D maybe TRBD1 (6 bases). Trimming shortened V by 3 bases and J by 3 bases, and 13 bases separated the two germline ends. The germline CDR1 and CDR2 sequences are SNHLY and FYNNEI. This CDR3 spans 15 amino acids. CDR3 region: CASSEARGITDTQYF. CDR3 in DNA: TGTGCCAGCAGTGAGGCCAGGGGAATTACAGATACGCAGTATTTT.

The chain has TRBV19 and TRBJ1-1; the match to TRBD1 covers 7 bases. The CDR3 extends over 15 amino acids. Germline CDR1 and CDR2: LNHDA and SQIVND (reference sequence). V was pared by 6 bases and J by 1 base, with 8 bases of the junction left unmatched. CDR3 DNA: TGTGCCAGTAGCTACGGGGACAGACCGAACACTGAAGCTTTCTTT. Protein: CASSYGDRPNTEAFF.

The chain couples TRBV30 to TRBJ1-2; perhaps TRBD1 as D (5 bases). CDR1 is GTSNPN, CDR2 SVGIG, per germline (reference sequence). Trimming shortened V by 2 bases and J by 8 bases, and 21 bases separated the two germline ends. The CDR3 loop spans 15 amino acids. The CDR3 region is CAWSIPGRVNGGYTF. The CDR3 nucleotides read TGTGCCTGGAGTATACCTGGCAGGGTGAATGGCGGCTACACCTTC. Combining the CDR3 with reference TRBV30 and TRBJ1-2 gives the whole variable domain SQTIHQWPATLVQPVGSPLSLECTVEGTSNPNLYWYRQAAGRGLQLLFYSVGIGQISSEVPQNLSASRPQDRQFILSSKKLLLSDSGFYLCAWSIPGRVNGGYTFGSGTRLTVV.

This chain uses TRBV29-1 with TRBJ2-7; D might be TRBD1 (6 bases). CDR3 length equals 13 residues. V was cut by 8 bases and J by 7 bases, with 21 bases left in between. Looked up from germline, CDR1 is SQVTM and CDR2 is ANQGSEA. The CDR3 loop reads CSIGAGAAREQYF. In nucleotides, the CDR3 is TGCAGCATAGGGGCAGGGGCCGCGAGGGAGCAGTACTTC.

This chain uses TRBV7-2 with TRBJ2-7; 10 bases are shared with TRBD2. Germline V gene lookup returns CDR1 SGHTA and CDR2 FQGNSA. With 4 bases clipped from V and 0 bases from J, the junction kept 3 bases outside the gene matches. CDR3 size: 15 residues. The CDR3 sequence is CASSSTSGPSYEQYF. CDR3 coding DNA: TGTGCCAGCAGCTCGACTAGCGGGCCCTCCTACGAGCAGTACTTC.

The chain carries TRBV5-4 and TRBJ2-5; weak D call: TRBD1 (6 bases). This CDR3 comprises 16 residues. Germline V lookup: CDR1 SGHNT, CDR2 YYREEE (reference sequence). V lost 0 bases to trimming and J lost 2 bases, with 14 bases between them. The DNA for the CDR3 is TGTGCCAGCAGCTTGGCTGGGGGCAGGAATCAAGAGACCCAGTACTTC. Amino acid sequence: CASSLAGGRNQETQYF.

This clone is a singleton in its sample. This chain connects TRBV5-5 to TRBJ1-3; maybe TRBD1 (5 bases). Between the trimmed V and J ends, which lost 8 bases and 5 bases, there was a span of 20 bases. In germline, CDR1 is SGHKS, CDR2 YYEKEE (reference sequence). CDR3 length: 15 amino acids. CDR3 residues: CARDLPGRHRNTIYF. The DNA for the CDR3 is TGTGCCAGGGATTTGCCGGGACGGCATAGAAACACCATATATTTT.

This chain links TRBV28 with TRBJ2-5; D not resolved. The ends were cut back, 7 bases at V and 1 base at J, with 16 bases in the middle. The CDR3 contains 15 residues. Looked up from germline, CDR1 is MDHEN and CDR2 is SYDVKM. CDR3 sequence reads: CASTPLGRSQETQYF. CDR3 in DNA: TGTGCCAGCACCCCCCTCGGAAGGTCCCAAGAGACCCAGTACTTC.

V gene TRBV5-1 combines with J gene TRBJ2-2; TRBD2 might be the D (5 bases). The CDR3 covers 14 residues. Germline CDR1 reads SGHRS; CDR2 reads YFSETQ. Trimming pared 0 bases from V and 8 bases from J, leaving 11 bases between. This chain's CDR3 is CASSLATPGGELFF. CDR3 nucleotides: TGCGCCAGCAGCTTGGCTACCCCGGGGGGGGAGCTGTTTTTT. The full variable domain, completed using reference TRBV5-1 and TRBJ2-2, is KAGVTQTPRYLIKTRGQQVTLSCSPISGHRSVSWYQQTPGQGLQFLFEYFSETQRNKGNFPGRFSGRQFSNSRSEMNVSTLELGDSALYLCASSLATPGGELFFGEGSRLTVL.

The chain has TRBV6-1 and TRBJ2-7, with a weak D call TRBD2 (5 bases). Germline CDR1 and CDR2: MNHNS and SASEGT. V was shortened by 3 bases and J by 6 bases, with 18 bases between the two germline ends. CDR3 length: 15 amino acids. The CDR3: CASSDAPRGFSEQYF. The CDR3 region has the DNA TGTGCCAGCAGTGACGCTCCAAGAGGGTTCTCCGAGCAGTACTTC.

This clone was seen once. V and J are TRBV27 and TRBJ2-1, with D tentatively TRBD2 (5 bases). The CDR3 length is 14 residues. Germline CDR1 reads MNHEY; CDR2 reads SMNVEV (reference sequence). The V gene lost 6 bases and the J gene lost 8 bases, with 17 bases spanning the gap. CDR3 region: CASSSPLGSDEQFF. DNA for the CDR3: TGTGCCAGCAGCTCACCACTGGGGAGCGATGAGCAGTTCTTC.

The rearrangement joins TRBV5-6 to TRBJ1-3, with D perhaps TRBD1 (5 bases). CDR3 length: 18 residues. V was pared by 2 bases and J by 2 bases, with 20 bases between. Germline CDR1 SGHDT, CDR2 YYEEEE. CDR3 bases: TGTGCCAGCAGCTTCCCCCTGGGGGGTAGCCCCCCTGGAAACACCATATATTTT. Protein product: CASSFPLGGSPPGNTIYF.

This rearrangement joins TRBV28 to TRBJ1-2; 7 nucleotides line up with TRBD1. The CDR3 length is 12 residues. V dropped 3 bases and J dropped 5; count of bases not matched to a gene: 0. CDR1 is MDHEN and CDR2 is SYDVKM in the germline V gene. The CDR3 region has the DNA TGTGCCAGCAGTTTGGGACAGTATGGCTACACCTTC. Translation gives CASSLGQYGYTF.

The J gene is TRBJ2-3, the V gene TRBV5-1; 8 bases agree with TRBD1. The J segment lost 4 bases and the V segment lost 0 bases, leaving 7 bases of the junction unmatched. Per germline, CDR1 SGHRS and CDR2 YFSETQ. The CDR3 is 16 residues long. CDR3 region: CASSLGSGGSPDTQYF. The CDR3 region has the DNA TGCGCCAGCAGCTTGGGCTCAGGGGGCTCCCCAGATACGCAGTATTTT. Based on the CDR3 plus reference TRBV5-1 and TRBJ2-3, the full variable domain is KAGVTQTPRYLIKTRGQQVTLSCSPISGHRSVSWYQQTPGQGLQFLFEYFSETQRNKGNFPGRFSGRQFSNSRSEMNVSTLELGDSALYLCASSLGSGGSPDTQYFGPGTRLTVL.